Below are 27 T cell receptor beta chains sequenced from a single sample in a study of cytomegalovirus exposure and HLA in healthy donors. In the PCR, 60 Vbeta and 13 Jbeta primers were used. TCRdb keeps only in-frame clones here, not all; method: immunoSEQ multiplex PCR. The sample shows over 200,000 clones, around 80% of them seen only once. The sequencing sample was made of PBMCs. These receptors all come from an older woman in good health and CMV-seropositive.

The chain has TRBV7-9 and TRBJ1-2, with 7 positions matching TRBD1. The CDR3 spans 17 residues. The germline V gene encodes CDR1 SEHNR and CDR2 FQNEAQ (reference sequence). The V gene end was trimmed by 5 bases and the J gene end by 4 bases; junction bases not matched to a gene: 16. CDR3 bases: TGTGCCAGCAGCAAATTTAGGGGGCGGACAGGCGGCTATGGCTACACCTTC. Translation gives CASSKFRGRTGGYGYTF.

This sequence joins TRBV9 and TRBJ1-1; TRBD1 aligns across 7 bases. Looked up from germline, CDR1 is SGDLS and CDR2 is YYNGEE. The length of the CDR3 is 17 residues. Trimming at V came to 0 bases and at J to 1 base, leaving 9 bases not matched to a gene. For the CDR3, the DNA is TGTGCCAGCAGCGTAGGGGTGACAGGGATATGGAACACTGAAGCTTTCTTT. This sequence encodes CASSVGVTGIWNTEAFF.

The chain couples TRBV19 to TRBJ1-6; D is undetermined. The CDR3 consists of 15 residues. The ends were cut back, 8 bases at V and 0 bases at J, with 11 bases in the middle. Germline CDR1 reads LNHDA; CDR2 reads SQIVND (reference sequence). The CDR3 reads CASGPESSYNSPLHF. The DNA for the CDR3 is TGTGCCAGTGGTCCGGAGAGCTCCTATAATTCACCCCTCCACTTT.

In this sample, this clone turned up a few times. The rearrangement uses TRBV30 and TRBJ2-7; possibly TRBD2 for D (6 bases). V lost 5 bases to trimming and J lost 6 bases, with 20 bases between them. Germline V CDR1 and CDR2: GTSNPN, SVGIG (reference sequence). The CDR3 loop spans 14 amino acids. This CDR3 is CAWARDSNSGEQYF. Written as DNA, the CDR3 is TGTGCCTGGGCCCGGGACTCCAACTCGGGCGAGCAGTACTTC. Together with reference TRBV30 and TRBJ2-7, the CDR3 gives the full variable domain: SQTIHQWPATLVQPVGSPLSLECTVEGTSNPNLYWYRQAAGRGLQLLFYSVGIGQISSEVPQNLSASRPQDRQFILSSKKLLLSDSGFYLCAWARDSNSGEQYFGPGTRLTVT.

This clone was counted once. CDR3 in DNA: TGTGCCAGCAGTTTGAGAGTGATCGGTGTGAACACTGAAGCTTTCTTT. Protein product: CASSLRVIGVNTEAFF. The chain carries TRBV27 and TRBJ1-1; the D is unclear. This CDR3 region has 16 residues. V shed 3 bases and J shed 0 bases, with 14 bases lying between them. Germline assignment: CDR1 MNHEY and CDR2 SMNVEV (reference sequence).

This clone has just one count. This chain uses TRBV4-2 with TRBJ1-5; no clear D gene. Germline V gives CDR1 LGHNA, CDR2 YNFKEQ. The CDR3 is 15 residues long. The V end lost 4 bases, the J end lost 4 bases, and 14 bases lay between the germline ends. The CDR3 protein is CASSPSGGINQPQHF. CDR3 coding DNA: TGTGCCAGCAGCCCCAGTGGCGGAATAAATCAGCCCCAGCATTTT.

The chain combines TRBV7-2 with TRBJ1-2; 11 nucleotides line up with TRBD1. This CDR3 spans 14 amino acids. J was trimmed by 8 bases and V by 1 base; bases with no gene match: 3. Germline-derived CDR1 and CDR2 are SGHTA and FQGNSA. The CDR3 protein is CASSLGGTGGGYTF. The CDR3 DNA follows: TGTGCCAGCAGCTTAGGCGGGACAGGGGGAGGCTACACCTTC.

The CDR3 DNA reads TGTGCCAGCAGTGAATCATACATTAACACCGGGGAGCTGTTTTTT. As protein: CASSESYINTGELFF. This chain joins TRBV25-1 and TRBJ2-2; the D is unclear. This CDR3 is 15 amino acids long. Germline loops: CDR1 MGHDK, CDR2 SYGVNS. V lost 1 base and J 2 bases, leaving 8 bases between the germline ends.

V gene TRBV2 combines with J gene TRBJ2-1, with D possibly TRBD2 on 7 matching bases. The CDR3 length is 13 residues. V was cut by 9 bases and J by 3 bases, with 12 bases left in between. Germline V gene data show CDR1 as SNHLY and CDR2 as FYNNEI. In DNA form, the CDR3 reads TGTGCCAGTTGGGGGGGCAGCTACAATGAGCAGTTCTTC. Its translation: CASWGGSYNEQFF. Drawing the rest from reference TRBV2 and TRBJ2-1, the complete variable domain is EPEVTQTPSHQVTQMGQEVILRCVPISNHLYFYWYRQILGQKVEFLVSFYNNEISEKSEIFDDQFSVERPDGSNFTLKIRSTKLEDSAMYFCASWGGSYNEQFFGPGTRLTVL.

The J gene is TRBJ1-1, the V gene TRBV4-2; D may be TRBD1 (5 bases). This CDR3 has 13 amino acids. The germline V and J ends were trimmed by 1 base and 11 bases, with 14 bases remaining between them. Germline-derived CDR1 and CDR2 are LGHNA and YNFKEQ. The CDR3 bases are TGTGCCAGCAGCCAAGGACCGGGGGAGGAGGCTTTCTTT. Translation gives CASSQGPGEEAFF.

The rearrangement links TRBV28 to TRBJ1-5; maybe TRBD1 (5 bases). V was clipped by 6 bases and J by 5 bases, with 17 bases between them. CDR1 is MDHEN, CDR2 SYDVKM, per germline. The CDR3 totals 15 residues. As DNA, the CDR3 is TGTGCCAGCAGGGTCGGGTCAGGGAGGGATCAGCCCCAGCATTTT. Encoded protein: CASRVGSGRDQPQHF.

The gene calls are TRBV7-9 and TRBJ2-2; 7 bases line up with TRBD1. Looked up from germline, CDR1 is SEHNR and CDR2 is FQNEAQ (reference sequence). The CDR3 is made up of 14 amino acids. The V and J ends lost 5 bases and 5 bases, in that order; junction bases with no gene match: 5. CDR3 in DNA: TGTGCCAGCAGCCAGTCGACAGGGACCGGGGAGCTGTTTTTT. The encoded protein is CASSQSTGTGELFF.

The rearrangement links TRBV10-3 to TRBJ2-1, with D tentatively TRBD2 (5 bases). Trimming pared 5 bases from V and 2 bases from J, leaving 7 bases between. In germline, CDR1 is ENHRY, CDR2 SYGVKD. The CDR3 consists of 13 residues. In DNA, the CDR3 is TGTGCCATCAGTACCGGGGCCTACAATGAGCAGTTCTTC. As protein: CAISTGAYNEQFF.

This chain uses TRBV6-4 with TRBJ1-6, with D perhaps matching TRBD1 (6 bases). The CDR3 loop spans 14 amino acids. The germline V and J ends were trimmed by 2 bases and 10 bases, with 12 bases remaining between them. Germline loops: CDR1 MRHNA, CDR2 SNTAGT. Here the CDR3 reads CASSDRGYGSPLHF. In DNA, the CDR3 is TGTGCCAGCAGTGACAGGGGGTATGGATCACCCCTCCACTTT.

This clone occurred a few times. V and J are TRBV5-4 and TRBJ2-3; D possibly corresponds to TRBD2 (5 bases). Germline V gene data show CDR1 as SGHNT and CDR2 as YYREEE (reference sequence). The CDR3 has 13 residues. V was clipped by 4 bases and J by 8 bases, with 14 bases between them. CDR3 protein: CASSPGLPVTQYF. CDR3 DNA: TGTGCCAGCAGCCCTGGACTCCCCGTTACGCAGTATTTT.

This clone was counted between two and nine times. This chain joins TRBV5-1 and TRBJ1-1, with no clear D. The ends were cut back, 2 bases at V and 3 bases at J, with 8 bases in the middle. CDR1 SGHRS and CDR2 YFSETQ come from the germline V gene. This CDR3 contains 13 residues. CDR3 sequence: CASSFGGDTEAFF. As DNA, the CDR3 is TGCGCCAGCAGCTTCGGCGGTGACACTGAAGCTTTCTTT.

V gene TRBV5-1 combines with J gene TRBJ1-2; weak D call: TRBD1 (5 bases). The CDR3 contains 16 residues. From germline, CDR1 is SGHRS and CDR2 YFSETQ. Trimming stripped 1 base from V and 3 bases from J, with 16 bases between. The CDR3, as DNA: TGCGCCAGCAGCTTGTTTCTCCGGGGGGGTGACTATGGCTACACCTTC. Translation: CASSLFLRGGDYGYTF.

This clone has a single count. The chain joins TRBV28 to TRBJ1-2, with D unresolved. CDR1 is MDHEN and CDR2 is SYDVKM in the germline V gene. This CDR3 region has 17 residues. V dropped 8 bases and J dropped 1 base, with 23 bases sitting between them. The CDR3 DNA is TGTGCCAGCCTCGAGCACGGGAGTAGTACTATTAACTATGGCTACACCTTC. Amino acid sequence: CASLEHGSSTINYGYTF.

This sequence joins TRBV5-1 and TRBJ2-3; 10 bases are shared with TRBD2. Germline assignment: CDR1 SGHRS and CDR2 YFSETQ. There are 16 residues in the CDR3. V shed 2 bases, J shed 6 bases, and the junction held 9 bases outside the gene matches. The CDR3 nucleotides are TGCGCCAGCAGCTTTGTTCTAGCGGGGGCCCCTGATACGCAGTATTTT. Protein: CASSFVLAGAPDTQYF. Full variable domain (missing parts from reference TRBV5-1 and TRBJ2-3): KAGVTQTPRYLIKTRGQQVTLSCSPISGHRSVSWYQQTPGQGLQFLFEYFSETQRNKGNFPGRFSGRQFSNSRSEMNVSTLELGDSALYLCASSFVLAGAPDTQYFGPGTRLTVL.

This clone appeared a few times. The chain links TRBV4-1 to TRBJ2-5; 9 bases are shared with TRBD1. CDR1 and CDR2 from the germline V gene are MGHRA and YSYEKL. The CDR3 contains 16 residues. With V trimmed by 0 bases and J by 2 bases, 4 bases remained unmatched. The CDR3 DNA sequence: TGCGCCAGCAGCCAAGATCGGGGGACAGGGCAAGAGACCCAGTACTTC. This gives the protein CASSQDRGTGQETQYF.

This sequence joins TRBV18 and TRBJ1-4; tentative D call: TRBD1 (6 bases). Germline V lookup: CDR1 KGHSH, CDR2 LQKENI. Trimming cost V 5 bases and J 0 bases, with 16 bases left between them. The CDR3 runs 17 residues. The CDR3 loop reads CASSTNSGGSTNEKLFF. CDR3 coding DNA: TGTGCCAGCTCAACTAATTCTGGGGGCTCAACTAATGAAAAACTGTTTTTT.

This chain joins TRBV11-2 and TRBJ1-1, with a weak D call TRBD1 (5 bases). Trimming took off 5 bases at V and 1 base at J, with 11 bases between the two ends. There are 14 residues in the CDR3. The V gene's germline CDR1 is SGHAT and CDR2 FQNNGV. CDR3 loop: CASSLQGGNTEAFF. In DNA, the CDR3 is TGTGCCAGCAGCCTCCAGGGTGGGAACACTGAAGCTTTCTTT.

Of note for this clone: The junction departs from germline at one end; a sequencing error may be responsible. The chain has TRBV5-1 and TRBJ2-7, with 7 bases aligning to TRBD2. The CDR3 extends over 14 amino acids. Looked up from germline, CDR1 is SGHRS and CDR2 is YFSETQ. Here the CDR3 DNA reads TGCGCCAGCAGCTTCAGGCGGGAGTCCTCCGAGCAGTACTTC. It is translated as CASSFRRESSEQYF.

This chain connects TRBV6-5 to TRBJ2-5; D may be TRBD1 (6 bases). The V end lost 4 bases, the J end lost 1 base, and 16 bases lay between the germline ends. Germline V CDR1 and CDR2: MNHEY, SVGAGI. This CDR3 is built from 16 residues. The CDR3 nucleotides are TGTGCCAGCAGTTTCGACCCGGGACACATCCAAGAGACCCAGTACTTC. Amino acid sequence: CASSFDPGHIQETQYF.

The V gene is TRBV28, the J gene TRBJ1-2; D not resolved. V dropped 3 bases and J dropped 2 bases, with 4 bases sitting between them. The CDR3 extends over 12 amino acids. The germline V gene has CDR1 MDHEN and CDR2 SYDVKM. CDR3 coding DNA: TGTGCCAGCAGTTTTAGAAACTATGGCTACACCTTC. It encodes CASSFRNYGYTF.

The V call is TRBV19, the J call TRBJ2-3; a possible D gene is TRBD1 (6 bases). The CDR3 sequence is 14 residues long. Germline loops: CDR1 LNHDA, CDR2 SQIVND (reference sequence). With 5 bases removed from V and 8 bases from J, the gap between germline ends came to 17 bases. CDR3 in DNA: TGTGCCAGTAGTCGAACAGGGACCAGGGTTACGCAGTATTTT. Residues: CASSRTGTRVTQYF. Combining the CDR3 with reference TRBV19 and TRBJ2-3 gives the whole variable domain DGGITQSPKYLFRKEGQNVTLSCEQNLNHDAMYWYRQDPGQGLRLIYYSQIVNDFQKGDIAEGYSVSREKKESFPLTVTSAQKNPTAFYLCASSRTGTRVTQYFGPGTRLTVL.

The chain recombines TRBV7-2 with TRBJ2-7, with 12 bases lining up with TRBD1. V was clipped by 6 bases and J by 6 bases; unmatched bases: 6. Germline CDR1 SGHTA, CDR2 FQGNSA. This CDR3 has 14 amino acids. CDR3 residues: CASSSGQGAVEQYF. The CDR3 DNA reads TGTGCCAGCAGTTCGGGACAGGGGGCTGTCGAGCAGTACTTC.